A single sample gave rise to the 6 T cell receptor beta chains below, sequenced in a study of beta chain features in type 1 diabetes. The sequenced template was cDNA made from the entire isolated RNA. Assay used: immunoSEQ multiplex PCR; TCRdb lists only in-frame clones, some missing. The sample carries under 950,000 clones, about 17% recorded once. Material for sequencing was naive CD4+ T cells from blood. Receptors originate from a woman between 18 and 29 years old in good health.

This clone was found a few times. In DNA, the CDR3 is TGTGCCAGCTCCCCCTCTAGCGGGAGGTCAGATACGCAGTATTTT. This gives the protein CASSPSSGRSDTQYF. V usage is TRBV9 and J usage is TRBJ2-3, with TRBD2 matching over 11 bases. V was pared by 7 bases and J by 4 bases, with 8 bases of the junction left unmatched. This CDR3 is built from 15 residues. The germline CDR1 and CDR2 sequences are SGDLS and YYNGEE.

The chain has TRBV6-5 and TRBJ2-3; possible D gene TRBD1, 5 bases. The germline V gene has CDR1 MNHEY and CDR2 SVGAGI. Trimming shortened V by 0 bases and J by 6 bases, and 10 bases separated the two germline ends. The CDR3 contains 14 residues. CDR3 protein: CASSYSWTMDTQYF. The CDR3 DNA follows: TGTGCCAGCAGTTACTCCTGGACAATGGATACGCAGTATTTT.

The V call is TRBV7-2, the J call TRBJ1-2; perhaps TRBD1 as D (5 bases). Trimming left V 5 bases short and J 5 bases short, with 18 bases between. CDR3 size: 15 residues. The germline CDR1 and CDR2 sequences are SGHTA and FQGNSA. CDR3 loop: CASSLRVDSLYGYTF. In DNA, the CDR3 is TGTGCCAGCAGCCTCCGAGTTGACAGCTTATATGGCTACACCTTC.

The chain carries TRBV7-6 and TRBJ2-3, with D unresolved. Trimming left V 1 base short and J 2 bases short, with 7 bases between. The CDR3 consists of 14 residues. From germline, CDR1 is SGHVS and CDR2 FNYEAQ. The CDR3 DNA follows: TGTGCCAGCAGCTTAGGCGCCAACACAGATACGCAGTATTTT. Translated: CASSLGANTDTQYF.

V and J are TRBV7-9 and TRBJ2-7; D remains ambiguous. V shed 5 bases and J shed 6 bases, with 14 bases lying between them. From germline, CDR1 is SEHNR and CDR2 FQNEAQ (reference sequence). The CDR3 length is 13 residues. CDR3 DNA sequence: TGTGCCAGCAGCCCAAGGGTCCCCCTCGAGCAGTACTTC. The encoded protein is CASSPRVPLEQYF.

This clone has a handful of counts. The chain combines TRBV28 with TRBJ2-1; no clear D gene. The CDR3 sequence is 12 residues long. Trimming took 6 bases from V and 9 from J, leaving 12 bases between them. CDR1 and CDR2 (germline): MDHEN, SYDVKM. The CDR3 protein is CASRTGSPEQFF. The CDR3 DNA reads TGTGCCAGCAGGACGGGCTCCCCTGAGCAGTTCTTC.